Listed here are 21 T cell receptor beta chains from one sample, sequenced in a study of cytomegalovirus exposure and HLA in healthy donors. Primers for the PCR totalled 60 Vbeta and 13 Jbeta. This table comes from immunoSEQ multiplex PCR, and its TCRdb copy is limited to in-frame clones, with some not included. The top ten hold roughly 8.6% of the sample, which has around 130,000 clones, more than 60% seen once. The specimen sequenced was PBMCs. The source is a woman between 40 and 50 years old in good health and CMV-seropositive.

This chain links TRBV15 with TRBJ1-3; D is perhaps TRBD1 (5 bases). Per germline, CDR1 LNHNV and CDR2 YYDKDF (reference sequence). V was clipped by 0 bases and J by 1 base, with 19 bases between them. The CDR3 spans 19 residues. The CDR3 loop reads CATSRDPMVAGISGNTIYF. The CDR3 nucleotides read TGTGCCACCAGCAGAGATCCCATGGTAGCAGGGATTTCTGGAAACACCATATATTTT.

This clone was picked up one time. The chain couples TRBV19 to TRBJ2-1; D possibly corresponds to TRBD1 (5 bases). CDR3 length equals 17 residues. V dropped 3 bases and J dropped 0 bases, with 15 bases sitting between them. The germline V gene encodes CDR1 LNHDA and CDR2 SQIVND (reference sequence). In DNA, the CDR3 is TGTGCCAGTAGTATGTTCTGGGGCCTAGGCTCCTACAATGAGCAGTTCTTC. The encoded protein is CASSMFWGLGSYNEQFF. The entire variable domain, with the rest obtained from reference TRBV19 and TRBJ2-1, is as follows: DGGITQSPKYLFRKEGQNVTLSCEQNLNHDAMYWYRQDPGQGLRLIYYSQIVNDFQKGDIAEGYSVSREKKESFPLTVTSAQKNPTAFYLCASSMFWGLGSYNEQFFGPGTRLTVL.

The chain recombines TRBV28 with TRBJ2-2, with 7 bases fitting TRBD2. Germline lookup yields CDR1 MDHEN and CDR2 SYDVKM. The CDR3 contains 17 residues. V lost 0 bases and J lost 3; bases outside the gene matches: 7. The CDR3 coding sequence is TGTGCCAGCAGTTTATGGCGGGACTACCGAGACACCGGGGAGCTGTTTTTT. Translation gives CASSLWRDYRDTGELFF.

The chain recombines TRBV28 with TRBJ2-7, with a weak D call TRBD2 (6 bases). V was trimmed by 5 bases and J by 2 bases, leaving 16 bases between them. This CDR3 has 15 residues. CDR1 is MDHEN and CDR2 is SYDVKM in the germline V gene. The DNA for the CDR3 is TGTGCCAGCAGTCCACCGGGACTCCTTACCTACGAGCAGTACTTC. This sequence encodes CASSPPGLLTYEQYF.

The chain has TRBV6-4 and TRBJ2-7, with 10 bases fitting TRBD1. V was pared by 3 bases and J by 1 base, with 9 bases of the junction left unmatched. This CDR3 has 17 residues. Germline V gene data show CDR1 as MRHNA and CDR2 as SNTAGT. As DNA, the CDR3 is TGTGCCAGCAGTGATTCCGGGACAGGGGAAGGGTCCTACGAGCAGTACTTC. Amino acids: CASSDSGTGEGSYEQYF.

Written as DNA, the CDR3 is TGTGCCAGCAGCGTACAGGGGCTGGGTGGCAATGAGCAGTTCTTC. Translation gives CASSVQGLGGNEQFF. This rearrangement joins TRBV5-6 to TRBJ2-1; 7 positions agree with TRBD1. The CDR3 has 15 residues. The germline V gene encodes CDR1 SGHDT and CDR2 YYEEEE. V lost 4 bases, J lost 6 bases, and 10 bases stayed unmatched.

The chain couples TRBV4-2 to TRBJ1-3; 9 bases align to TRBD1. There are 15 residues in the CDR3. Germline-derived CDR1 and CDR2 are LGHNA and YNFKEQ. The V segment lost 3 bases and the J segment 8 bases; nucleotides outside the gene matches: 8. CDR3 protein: CASSQEGQGLDTIYF. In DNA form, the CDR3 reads TGTGCCAGCAGCCAGGAGGGACAGGGTCTTGACACCATATATTTT.

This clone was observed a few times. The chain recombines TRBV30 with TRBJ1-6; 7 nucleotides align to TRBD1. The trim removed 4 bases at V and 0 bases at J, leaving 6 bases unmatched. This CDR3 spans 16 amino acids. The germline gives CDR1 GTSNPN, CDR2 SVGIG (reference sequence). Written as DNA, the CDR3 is TGTGCCTGGACGGAGGACAGGAGCTCCTATAATTCACCCCTCCACTTT. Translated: CAWTEDRSSYNSPLHF.

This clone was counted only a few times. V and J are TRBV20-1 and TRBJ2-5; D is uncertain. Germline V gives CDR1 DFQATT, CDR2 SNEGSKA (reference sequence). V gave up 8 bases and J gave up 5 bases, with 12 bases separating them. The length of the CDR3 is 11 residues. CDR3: CSPQGAETQYF. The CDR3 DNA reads TGCAGTCCCCAAGGAGCGGAGACCCAGTACTTC.

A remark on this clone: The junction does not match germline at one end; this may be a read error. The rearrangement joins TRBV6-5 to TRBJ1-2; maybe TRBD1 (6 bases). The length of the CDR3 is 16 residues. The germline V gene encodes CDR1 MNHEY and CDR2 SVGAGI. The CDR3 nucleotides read TGTGCCAGCAGTTACTCGGGACACCTCCGGACCGCTGGCTACGCCTTC. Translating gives CASSYSGHLRTAGYAF.

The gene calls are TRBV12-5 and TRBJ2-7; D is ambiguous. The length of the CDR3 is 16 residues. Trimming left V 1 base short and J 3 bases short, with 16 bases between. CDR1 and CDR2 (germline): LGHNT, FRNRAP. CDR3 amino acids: CASGLGRPFLGYEQYF. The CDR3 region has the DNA TGTGCTAGTGGTTTGGGGCGCCCCTTCCTAGGCTACGAGCAGTACTTC.

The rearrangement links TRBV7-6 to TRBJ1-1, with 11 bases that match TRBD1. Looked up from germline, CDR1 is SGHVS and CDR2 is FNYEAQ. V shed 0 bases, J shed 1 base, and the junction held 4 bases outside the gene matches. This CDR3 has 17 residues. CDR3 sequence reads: CASSLARTGGGNTEAFF. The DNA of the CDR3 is TGTGCCAGCAGCTTAGCGAGGACAGGGGGCGGGAACACTGAAGCTTTCTTT.

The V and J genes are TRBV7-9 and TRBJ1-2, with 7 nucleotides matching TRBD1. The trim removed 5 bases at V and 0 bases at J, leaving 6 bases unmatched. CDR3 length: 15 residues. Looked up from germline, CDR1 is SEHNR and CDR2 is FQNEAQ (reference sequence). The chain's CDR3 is CASSPDRTSNYGYTF. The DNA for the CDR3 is TGTGCCAGCAGCCCGGACAGGACCTCTAACTATGGCTACACCTTC.

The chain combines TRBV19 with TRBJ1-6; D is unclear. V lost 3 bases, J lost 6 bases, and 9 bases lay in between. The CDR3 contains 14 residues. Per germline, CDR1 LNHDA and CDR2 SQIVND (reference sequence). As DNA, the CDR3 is TGTGCCAGTAGTATGTACGGAGTTAATTCACCCCTCCACTTT. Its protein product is CASSMYGVNSPLHF. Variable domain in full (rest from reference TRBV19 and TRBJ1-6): DGGITQSPKYLFRKEGQNVTLSCEQNLNHDAMYWYRQDPGQGLRLIYYSQIVNDFQKGDIAEGYSVSREKKESFPLTVTSAQKNPTAFYLCASSMYGVNSPLHFGNGTRLTVT.

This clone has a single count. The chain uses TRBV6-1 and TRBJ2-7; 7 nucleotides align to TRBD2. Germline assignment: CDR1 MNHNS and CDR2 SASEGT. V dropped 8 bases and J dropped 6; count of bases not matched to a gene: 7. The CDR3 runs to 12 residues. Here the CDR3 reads CASGALAREQYF. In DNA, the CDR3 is TGTGCCAGCGGGGCACTAGCGCGCGAGCAGTACTTC.

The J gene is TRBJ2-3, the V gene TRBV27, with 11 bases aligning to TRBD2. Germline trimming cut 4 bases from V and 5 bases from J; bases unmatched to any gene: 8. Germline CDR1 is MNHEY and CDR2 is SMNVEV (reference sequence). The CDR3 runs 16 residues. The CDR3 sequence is CASSWLAGGGGDTQYF. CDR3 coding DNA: TGTGCCAGCAGTTGGCTAGCGGGAGGAGGGGGAGATACGCAGTATTTT.

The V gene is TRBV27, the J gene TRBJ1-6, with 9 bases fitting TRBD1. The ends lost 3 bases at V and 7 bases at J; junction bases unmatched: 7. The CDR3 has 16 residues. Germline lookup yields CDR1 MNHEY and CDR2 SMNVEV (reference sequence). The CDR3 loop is CASSFLGTGRNSPLHF. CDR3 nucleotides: TGTGCCAGCAGTTTCTTAGGGACAGGGCGGAATTCACCCCTCCACTTT.

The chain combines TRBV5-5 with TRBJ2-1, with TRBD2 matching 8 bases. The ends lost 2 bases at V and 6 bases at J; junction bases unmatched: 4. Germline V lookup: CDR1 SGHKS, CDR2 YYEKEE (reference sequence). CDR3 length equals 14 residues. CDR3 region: CASSFRGGLNEQFF. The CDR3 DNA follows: TGTGCCAGCAGCTTCCGGGGGGGCCTCAATGAGCAGTTCTTC.

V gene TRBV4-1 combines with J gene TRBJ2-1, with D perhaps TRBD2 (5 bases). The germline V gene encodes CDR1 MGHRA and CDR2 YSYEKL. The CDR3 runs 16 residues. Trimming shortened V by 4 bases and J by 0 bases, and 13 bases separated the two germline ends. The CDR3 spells CASSLEPGSSYNEQFF. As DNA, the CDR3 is TGCGCCAGCAGCCTTGAACCGGGGAGCTCCTACAATGAGCAGTTCTTC.

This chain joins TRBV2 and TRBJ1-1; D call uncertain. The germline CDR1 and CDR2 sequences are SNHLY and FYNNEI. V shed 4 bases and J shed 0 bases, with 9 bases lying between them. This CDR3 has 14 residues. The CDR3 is CASSGTTLNTEAFF. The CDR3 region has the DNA TGTGCCAGCAGTGGAACAACCCTGAACACTGAAGCTTTCTTT. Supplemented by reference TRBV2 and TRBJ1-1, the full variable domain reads EPEVTQTPSHQVTQMGQEVILRCVPISNHLYFYWYRQILGQKVEFLVSFYNNEISEKSEIFDDQFSVERPDGSNFTLKIRSTKLEDSAMYFCASSGTTLNTEAFFGQGTRLTVV.

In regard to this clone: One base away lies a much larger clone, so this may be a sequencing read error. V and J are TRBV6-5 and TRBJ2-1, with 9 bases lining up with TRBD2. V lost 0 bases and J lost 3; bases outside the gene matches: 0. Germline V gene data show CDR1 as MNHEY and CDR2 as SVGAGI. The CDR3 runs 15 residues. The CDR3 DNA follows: TGTGCCAGCAGTTACTCTAGCGGGAGCTACAATGAGCAGTTCTTC. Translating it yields CASSYSSGSYNEQFF.